This TCR beta chain was found in a study of T cell repertoires in cytomegalovirus infection. At the level of the study: Based on public TCR beta signatures, there were indications of CMV infection and of a matching HLA type. Study-wide points: Accumulated public TCR beta family frequency recognized individuals carrying CMV together with the relevant HLA. Ex vivo responses were dominated by HLA-C-restricted CMV-specific TCR beta clonotypes.

CDR1 and CDR2 from the germline V gene are SGDLS and YYNGEE. The V gene end was trimmed by 3 bases and the J gene end by 6 bases; junction bases not matched to a gene: 6. The CDR3 extends over 15 amino acids. With respect to this clonotype: Its target is not known.

TCRdb called the reads again in MiXCR, with one record for every CDR3 protein. The data hold 490,000 or so distinct CDR3 sequences, with around 11% observed a single time. The specimen sequenced was PBMCs. This receptor was identified in a human donor in good health (CMV status not recorded). Some clones in this sample may be carry-over from other donors' samples. J is TRBJ2-1 and V is TRBV9; the match to TRBD2 covers 10 bases. Here the CDR3 DNA reads TGTGCCAGCAGCGAAAGCGGGGGGGCGAGCAATGAGCAGTTCTTC. The encoded protein is CASSESGGASNEQFF.